These 24 T cell receptor beta chains were all obtained from the same sample, sequenced in a study of blood T cell repertoires in COVID-19. Assay: immunoSEQ multiplex PCR; the TCRdb copy retains only in-frame clones and omits some. The sample has about 45,000 clones, approximately 80% seen once. The specimen was peripheral blood. The receptors come from a man between 65 and 80 years old with acute or convalescent COVID-19.

This chain uses TRBV4-1 with TRBJ1-2; 9 nucleotides agree with TRBD1. The CDR3 consists of 14 residues. Per the germline V gene, CDR1 is MGHRA and CDR2 is YSYEKL. With V trimmed by 4 bases and J by 5 bases, 5 bases remained unmatched. The DNA of the CDR3 is TGCGCCAGCAGCCGGGGACAGGGACGATATGGCTACACCTTC. As protein: CASSRGQGRYGYTF.

The chain links TRBV5-6 to TRBJ2-1; D perhaps matches TRBD2 (5 bases). The CDR3 runs 13 residues. Germline V lookup: CDR1 SGHDT, CDR2 YYEEEE. V lost 4 bases and J 8 bases, leaving 13 bases between the germline ends. CDR3 bases: TGTGCCAGCAGCGACTACGCTAAGGATGAGCAGTTCTTC. This encodes CASSDYAKDEQFF. Using reference TRBV5-6 and TRBJ2-1 for the parts outside the CDR3, the full variable domain is DAGVTQSPTHLIKTRGQQVTLRCSPKSGHDTVSWYQQALGQGPQFIFQYYEEEERQRGNFPDRFSGHQFPNYSSELNVNALLLGDSALYLCASSDYAKDEQFFGPGTRLTVL.

V is TRBV7-6 and J is TRBJ1-3; 9 nucleotides line up with TRBD1. The germline CDR1 and CDR2 sequences are SGHVS and FNYEAQ. V lost 2 bases to trimming and J lost 5 bases; unmatched junction nucleotides: 7. The CDR3 has 16 residues. The DNA for the CDR3 is TGTGCCAGCAGCTTATTGAGCGGGACAGGGAGAAACACCATATATTTT. Protein product: CASSLLSGTGRNTIYF.

The chain recombines TRBV9 with TRBJ1-1, with unresolved D. Germline CDR1 and CDR2: SGDLS and YYNGEE. V was cut by 3 bases and J by 5 bases, with 20 bases left in between. The CDR3 runs 16 residues. The CDR3 nucleotides are TGTGCCAGCAGCGCTCAACCTGTTCAAAGGAGGACTGAAGCTTTCTTT. Its protein product is CASSAQPVQRRTEAFF.

This sequence joins TRBV7-8 and TRBJ1-1, with D maybe TRBD1 (5 bases). Germline-derived CDR1 and CDR2 are SGHVS and FQNEAQ. The CDR3 spans 16 residues. The V gene lost 3 bases and the J gene lost 1 base, with 15 bases spanning the gap. The CDR3 DNA sequence: TGTGCCAGCAGCTTCGGACGGGGGTCGGCGAACACTGAAGCTTTCTTT. It yields the protein CASSFGRGSANTEAFF.

V gene TRBV11-1 combines with J gene TRBJ2-1, with a possible D match to TRBD1 (5 bases). Germline V CDR1 and CDR2: SGHAT, FQDESV (reference sequence). Trimming left V 5 bases short and J 5 bases short, with 13 bases between. This CDR3 contains 14 residues. Here the CDR3 reads CASSPTRQNNEQFF. The CDR3 nucleotides are TGTGCCAGCAGCCCTACTCGACAGAACAATGAGCAGTTCTTC.

The chain carries TRBV4-2 and TRBJ2-7; 10 bases are shared with TRBD2. In germline, CDR1 is LGHNA, CDR2 YNFKEQ. The CDR3 extends over 16 amino acids. The V gene end was trimmed by 2 bases and the J gene end by 7 bases; junction bases not matched to a gene: 11. The CDR3 region has the DNA TGTGCCAGCAGCCAAAAAGGAGCGGGGGGGCGTAATGAGCAGTACTTC. It yields the protein CASSQKGAGGRNEQYF.

This chain links TRBV7-6 with TRBJ1-6, with a weak D call TRBD1 (6 bases). This CDR3 is built from 15 residues. Looked up from germline, CDR1 is SGHVS and CDR2 is FNYEAQ. V lost 5 bases and J lost 9, with 17 bases in between. The CDR3 nucleotides are TGTGCCAGCAGCCCCGGGTTAGGGGGATCTTCACCCCTCCACTTT. Protein: CASSPGLGGSSPLHF. Full variable domain (outside the CDR3, taken from reference TRBV7-6 and TRBJ1-6): GAGVSQSPRYKVTKRGQDVALRCDPISGHVSLYWYRQALGQGPEFLTYFNYEAQQDKSGLPNDRFSAERPEGSISTLTIQRTEQRDSAMYRCASSPGLGGSSPLHFGNGTRLTVT.

The CDR3 spells CASSEAQGGHEQYF. CDR3 DNA sequence: TGTGCCAGCAGTGAGGCGCAGGGAGGCCACGAGCAGTACTTC. This chain joins TRBV2 and TRBJ2-7, with D perhaps TRBD2 (6 bases). The CDR3 contains 14 residues. Germline loops: CDR1 SNHLY, CDR2 FYNNEI. Trimming pared 3 bases from V and 5 bases from J, leaving 14 bases between.

The chain recombines TRBV5-8 with TRBJ2-7; D is perhaps TRBD2 (6 bases). Trimming left V 0 bases short and J 0 bases short, with 13 bases between. The CDR3 has 16 residues. CDR1 is SGHTS and CDR2 is YDEGEE in the germline V gene. CDR3 DNA: TGTGCCAGCAGCTTGGAGCGGCGGGGACTCTCCTACGAGCAGTACTTC. Translating it yields CASSLERRGLSYEQYF.

The chain is built from TRBV28 and TRBJ2-1, with unresolved D. This CDR3 has 16 residues. Germline V CDR1 and CDR2: MDHEN, SYDVKM. With 5 bases removed from V and 1 base from J, the gap between germline ends came to 15 bases. CDR3 coding DNA: TGTGCCAGCAGTCCCCATGCAGTAACGTCCTACAATGAGCAGTTCTTC. It translates to CASSPHAVTSYNEQFF.

DNA of the CDR3: TGTGCCACCAGCAGAGGACAGTACAATGAGCAGTTCTTC. Amino acid sequence: CATSRGQYNEQFF. The chain recombines TRBV15 with TRBJ2-1; the D gene is possibly TRBD1 (5 bases). The germline V gene encodes CDR1 LNHNV and CDR2 YYDKDF (reference sequence). The CDR3 loop spans 13 amino acids. V lost 1 base and J 4 bases, leaving 5 bases between the germline ends.

This chain links TRBV10-2 with TRBJ1-6, with D hard to call. The CDR3 extends over 15 amino acids. Between the trimmed V and J ends, which lost 4 bases and 5 bases, there was a span of 12 bases. CDR1 and CDR2 (germline): WSHSY, SAAADI. CDR3 protein: CASSGRGGDNSPLHF. CDR3 bases: TGCGCCAGCAGTGGCCGGGGAGGCGATAATTCACCCCTCCACTTT.

This chain uses TRBV6-2 or TRBV6-3 with TRBJ2-3, with no clear D. Germline V gene sequence: CDR1 MNHEY, CDR2 SVGEGT. The V end was cut by 2 bases, the J end by 6 bases, with 9 bases between. The CDR3 contains 13 residues. CDR3 amino acids: CASSYTNLDTQYF. DNA for the CDR3: TGTGCCAGCAGTTACACAAATCTGGATACGCAGTATTTT.

This chain joins TRBV4-3 and TRBJ1-1; a possible D gene is TRBD1 (5 bases). Germline loops: CDR1 LGHNA, CDR2 YSLEER. The length of the CDR3 is 14 residues. Trimming took 1 base from V and 6 from J, leaving 12 bases between them. The CDR3 sequence: CASSQVGAAAEAFF. For the CDR3, the DNA is TGCGCCAGCAGCCAAGTAGGGGCGGCGGCTGAAGCTTTCTTT.

The chain couples TRBV5-6 to TRBJ1-5, with D tentatively TRBD1 (6 bases). The CDR3 spans 16 residues. The germline V gene encodes CDR1 SGHDT and CDR2 YYEEEE. Trimming left V 4 bases short and J 0 bases short, with 14 bases between. Here the CDR3 DNA reads TGTGCCAGCAGCCCCGGGACACCCTATAGCAATCAGCCCCAGCATTTT. Translation: CASSPGTPYSNQPQHF.

The V and J genes are TRBV12-3 or TRBV12-4 and TRBJ2-3; D is uncertain. This CDR3 has 12 residues. Trimming left V 6 bases short and J 3 bases short, with 7 bases between. Here the CDR3 reads CASSLITDTQYF. The CDR3 coding sequence is TGTGCCAGCAGCCTTATAACAGATACGCAGTATTTT.

This clone was seen a single time. V gene TRBV28 combines with J gene TRBJ2-2; TRBD1 matches 11 bases. The CDR3 length is 16 residues. Germline CDR1 MDHEN, CDR2 SYDVKM. The junction had 9 bases not matched to a gene; V was cut back by 6 bases and J by 6 bases. In DNA form, the CDR3 reads TGTGCCAGCAGCACGGGACAGGGGGGGATCCCCGGGGAGCTGTTTTTT. Translation: CASSTGQGGIPGELFF.

The chain has TRBV28 and TRBJ1-4; a possible D gene is TRBD1 (5 bases). Germline values: CDR1 MDHEN, CDR2 SYDVKM. The CDR3 is 19 amino acids. With 4 bases removed from V and 2 bases from J, the gap between germline ends came to 23 bases. Here the CDR3 DNA reads TGTGCCAGCAGTTCCCTCCTCGGGGGGTTAAGCGGGACTAATGAAAAACTGTTTTTT. The encoded protein is CASSSLLGGLSGTNEKLFF.

Only a few counts were recorded for this clone. The V and J genes are TRBV5-5 and TRBJ1-5; TRBD1 aligns across 9 bases. Trimming at V came to 3 bases and at J to 3 bases, leaving 16 bases not matched to a gene. The CDR3 is made up of 19 amino acids. Germline V lookup: CDR1 SGHKS, CDR2 YYEKEE (reference sequence). CDR3 protein: CASSYDLPRTGAVNQPQHF. CDR3 sequence (DNA): TGTGCCAGCAGCTACGATCTTCCGAGGACAGGGGCGGTCAATCAGCCCCAGCATTTT.

This clone turned up a few times. The rearrangement joins TRBV7-2 to TRBJ1-2; D call uncertain. The CDR3 contains 14 residues. Trimming took off 2 bases at V and 6 bases at J, with 13 bases between the two ends. Per germline, CDR1 SGHTA and CDR2 FQGNSA. This chain's CDR3 is CASSLNNLLNGYTF. The CDR3 DNA follows: TGTGCCAGCAGCTTAAACAACCTCTTAAATGGCTACACCTTC.

J is TRBJ2-4 and V is TRBV4-1, with D possibly TRBD1 on 6 matching bases. Germline V gene lookup returns CDR1 MGHRA and CDR2 YSYEKL. V lost 0 bases to trimming and J lost 8 bases, with 17 bases between them. This CDR3 region has 16 residues. CDR3 sequence: CASSQEQRSYRDIQYF. The CDR3 DNA follows: TGCGCCAGCAGCCAAGAACAACGGTCCTACAGGGACATTCAGTACTTC.

V usage is TRBV9 and J usage is TRBJ1-4; weak D call: TRBD1 (5 bases). Deletions cut 4 bases from V and 2 bases from J, with 12 bases between. The CDR3 contains 15 residues. Per germline, CDR1 SGDLS and CDR2 YYNGEE. CDR3: CASSITGTTNEKLFF. The CDR3 DNA reads TGTGCCAGCAGCATAACAGGAACCACTAATGAAAAACTGTTTTTT.

The gene calls are TRBV18 and TRBJ2-7; D is ambiguous. With 3 bases removed from V and 5 bases from J, the gap between germline ends came to 5 bases. The CDR3 contains 11 residues. Germline lookup yields CDR1 KGHSH and CDR2 LQKENI. The DNA for the CDR3 is TGTGCCAGCTCACCCTCTGACGAGCAGTACTTC. Protein product: CASSPSDEQYF.